This passage covers 32 T cell receptor beta chains from one sample sequenced in a study of blood T cell repertoires in COVID-19. The method was immunoSEQ multiplex PCR; TCRdb's version includes in-frame clones alone and lacks a portion of them. In the table there are fewer than 350,000 clones, roughly 87% of which are singletons. The material sequenced was peripheral blood. The source is a man aged 30-40 years with COVID-19, enrolled during active disease.

This sequence joins TRBV19 and TRBJ1-5; D not certain. With 3 bases removed from V and 7 bases from J, the gap between germline ends came to 10 bases. The germline gives CDR1 LNHDA, CDR2 SQIVND (reference sequence). The length of the CDR3 is 13 residues. The CDR3 nucleotides are TGTGCCAGTAGTATGGAGTTCGGACAGCCCCAGCATTTT. It yields the protein CASSMEFGQPQHF.

J is TRBJ1-5 and V is TRBV6-5; D is unresolved. The germline V and J ends were trimmed by 6 bases and 1 base, with 7 bases remaining between them. The CDR3 has 13 amino acids. CDR1 is MNHEY, CDR2 SVGAGI, per germline. DNA for the CDR3: TGTGCCAGCAGCGCACAGAGCAATCAGCCCCAGCATTTT. Protein sequence: CASSAQSNQPQHF.

The rearrangement joins TRBV28 to TRBJ2-1, with D possibly TRBD2 on 6 matching bases. This CDR3 spans 15 amino acids. The ends were cut back, 5 bases at V and 8 bases at J, with 19 bases in the middle. The germline CDR1 and CDR2 sequences are MDHEN and SYDVKM. CDR3 nucleotide sequence: TGTGCCAGCAGTAACCGACTAGGTACGTCGGATGAGCAGTTCTTC. Protein: CASSNRLGTSDEQFF.

A few counts support this clone. The gene calls are TRBV19 and TRBJ1-3, with D maybe TRBD1 (6 bases). V gave up 4 bases and J gave up 0 bases, with 10 bases separating them. Germline V lookup: CDR1 LNHDA, CDR2 SQIVND (reference sequence). The CDR3 is 15 residues long. The CDR3 loop is CASSKDRRSGNTIYF. CDR3 DNA: TGTGCCAGTAGTAAGGACAGACGCTCTGGAAACACCATATATTTT.

For the CDR3, the DNA is TGCGCCAGCAGCCAAGAGGGAGGGGGTCTGGCGGATACGCAGTATTTT. It is translated as CASSQEGGGLADTQYF. This sequence joins TRBV4-3 and TRBJ2-3; weak D call: TRBD2 (7 bases). V was trimmed by 0 bases and J by 6 bases, leaving 16 bases between them. Germline V gene lookup returns CDR1 LGHNA and CDR2 YSLEER. CDR3 length equals 16 residues.

This clone occurred a few times. J is TRBJ2-3 and V is TRBV12-3 or TRBV12-4, with 7 positions matching TRBD1. CDR3 size: 12 residues. The junction had 4 bases not matched to a gene; V was cut back by 10 bases and J by 3 bases. The CDR3 region is CAISTGTDTQYF. DNA for the CDR3: TGTGCCATCTCGACAGGGACAGATACGCAGTATTTT.

The chain joins TRBV6-2 or TRBV6-3 to TRBJ2-5; TRBD2 agrees at 10 bases. This CDR3 has 17 residues. Germline CDR1 MNHEY, CDR2 SVGEGT. The trim removed 5 bases at V and 1 base at J, leaving 10 bases unmatched. CDR3: CASSLDRTSGSQETQYF. The CDR3 DNA follows: TGTGCCAGCAGTCTCGACAGGACTAGCGGCAGCCAAGAGACCCAGTACTTC.

The genes are TRBV29-1 and TRBJ1-4, with a tentative D call TRBD1 (5 bases). Trimming shortened V by 4 bases and J by 7 bases, and 13 bases separated the two germline ends. The V gene's germline CDR1 is SQVTM and CDR2 ANQGSEA. The CDR3 loop spans 13 amino acids. CDR3 in DNA: TGCAGCGTTGTTCAGGGAGGGAGTGAAAAACTGTTTTTT. This codes for CSVVQGGSEKLFF.

CDR3 bases: TGTGCCAGCTCACCGGGACAGGGTGAAGAGGAGCAGTACTTC. This translates into CASSPGQGEEEQYF. V and J are TRBV18 and TRBJ2-7; 9 nucleotides match TRBD1. V gave up 3 bases and J gave up 7 bases; unmatched junction bases: 7. The CDR3 length is 14 residues. Germline-derived CDR1 and CDR2 are KGHSH and LQKENI.

This chain joins TRBV29-1 and TRBJ2-1, with 9 bases lining up with TRBD1. CDR3 length: 15 residues. The germline V gene has CDR1 SQVTM and CDR2 ANQGSEA. The V segment lost 4 bases and the J segment 5 bases; nucleotides outside the gene matches: 9. The CDR3 loop is CSVVLGQGRDNEQFF. In DNA form, the CDR3 reads TGCAGCGTTGTTTTGGGACAGGGCCGAGACAATGAGCAGTTCTTC.

This clone is a singleton in its sample. The chain uses TRBV2 and TRBJ2-1, with 7 bases identical to TRBD2. The germline CDR1 and CDR2 sequences are SNHLY and FYNNEI. The CDR3 loop spans 17 amino acids. J was trimmed by 5 bases and V by 8 bases; bases with no gene match: 18. Here the CDR3 reads CASLGPQASGPNNEQFF. In nucleotides, the CDR3 is TGTGCCAGCTTGGGGCCGCAGGCTAGCGGACCGAACAATGAGCAGTTCTTC.

In nucleotides, the CDR3 is TGTGCCAGCAGCTTTTGGGGACTAGGCTCCTACAATGAGCAGTTCTTC. Translation: CASSFWGLGSYNEQFF. The chain recombines TRBV5-6 with TRBJ2-1; 8 positions agree with TRBD2. CDR1 and CDR2 from the germline V gene are SGHDT and YYEEEE. Trimming took 2 bases from V and 0 from J; bases not matched to a gene: 4. This CDR3 comprises 16 residues.

The chain recombines TRBV19 with TRBJ1-5, with a weak D call TRBD1 (5 bases). With 3 bases removed from V and 5 bases from J, the gap between germline ends came to 20 bases. The germline gives CDR1 LNHDA, CDR2 SQIVND (reference sequence). The CDR3 contains 17 residues. This CDR3 reads CASSIFMGGRGDQPQHF. CDR3 DNA: TGTGCCAGTAGTATCTTTATGGGGGGGAGGGGCGATCAGCCCCAGCATTTT.

The chain couples TRBV7-9 to TRBJ1-2; D is perhaps TRBD1 (6 bases). CDR1 is SEHNR, CDR2 FQNEAQ, per germline (reference sequence). This CDR3 is 14 amino acids long. Trimming took off 3 bases at V and 4 bases at J, with 12 bases between the two ends. Here the CDR3 reads CASSLAGAVYGYTF. The CDR3, as DNA: TGTGCCAGCAGCTTGGCAGGGGCTGTCTATGGCTACACCTTC.

This clone was observed a single time. The genes are TRBV18 and TRBJ2-5; TRBD1 might be the D (6 bases). The CDR3 loop spans 14 amino acids. V lost 2 bases, J lost 3 bases, and 10 bases lay in between. The germline gives CDR1 KGHSH, CDR2 LQKENI. CDR3 sequence (DNA): TGTGCCAGCTCACCAAGTAGGGACAAAGAGACCCAGTACTTC. Residues: CASSPSRDKETQYF.

The chain carries TRBV7-9 and TRBJ1-6, with 8 positions matching TRBD1. CDR1 is SEHNR, CDR2 FQNEAQ, per germline (reference sequence). Trimming took 6 bases from V and 10 from J; bases not matched to a gene: 5. The CDR3 runs 13 residues. The CDR3 loop is CASRPTGDSPLHF. CDR3 nucleotides: TGTGCCAGCAGACCGACAGGGGACTCACCCCTCCACTTT.

The chain employs TRBV4-1 and TRBJ1-3, with unresolved D. CDR1 is MGHRA and CDR2 is YSYEKL in the germline V gene. V lost 1 base to trimming and J lost 2 bases, with 15 bases between them. The CDR3 has 17 residues. The CDR3 sequence: CASSQVKVGQPGNTIYF. The CDR3 DNA follows: TGCGCCAGCAGCCAAGTCAAAGTTGGGCAACCTGGAAACACCATATATTTT.

The chain employs TRBV9 and TRBJ2-7; 8 positions agree with TRBD1. The germline CDR1 and CDR2 sequences are SGDLS and YYNGEE. V was pared by 4 bases and J by 6 bases, with 15 bases of the junction left unmatched. The CDR3 is 16 amino acids. CDR3 nucleotide sequence: TGTGCCAGCAGCACTTACCCCGGGACAGGCCGTGTCGAGCAGTACTTC. It yields the protein CASSTYPGTGRVEQYF.

This clone was counted only a few times. This sequence joins TRBV19 and TRBJ1-5; a possible D gene is TRBD1 (6 bases). The V gene's germline CDR1 is LNHDA and CDR2 SQIVND (reference sequence). The V end lost 3 bases, the J end lost 4 bases, and 13 bases lay between the germline ends. CDR3 length: 15 amino acids. CDR3 DNA sequence: TGTGCCAGTAGTATTAGGTTCCAGGGGAATCAGCCCCAGCATTTT. This encodes CASSIRFQGNQPQHF.

V usage is TRBV5-5 and J usage is TRBJ2-3; D might be TRBD2 (6 bases). This CDR3 region has 17 residues. V was clipped by 4 bases and J by 9 bases, with 27 bases between them. Germline V CDR1 and CDR2: SGHKS, YYEKEE (reference sequence). The CDR3 DNA is TGTGCCAGCAGCGAAGTCAGTCAGGATGAGCGGAGGGTCACGCAGTATTTT. Translated: CASSEVSQDERRVTQYF.

The V and J genes are TRBV11-1 and TRBJ2-7; TRBD2 matches at 10 bases. Trimming at V came to 5 bases and at J to 5 bases, leaving 12 bases not matched to a gene. Germline V gene sequence: CDR1 SGHAT, CDR2 FQDESV (reference sequence). The length of the CDR3 is 16 residues. CDR3 sequence reads: CASSAALAGAFDEQYF. The CDR3 nucleotides read TGTGCCAGCAGCGCAGCCCTAGCGGGGGCCTTCGACGAGCAGTACTTC.

The chain combines TRBV11-3 with TRBJ2-1; 7 bases fit TRBD1. CDR1 and CDR2 (germline): SGHNT, YENEEA. The CDR3 has 15 residues. Trimming at V came to 5 bases and at J to 3 bases, leaving 7 bases not matched to a gene. CDR3 in amino acids: CASSDTGASYNEQFF. DNA of the CDR3: TGTGCCAGCAGCGATACAGGGGCTAGCTACAATGAGCAGTTCTTC. Full variable domain (outside the CDR3, taken from reference TRBV11-3 and TRBJ2-1): EAGVVQSPRYKIIEKKQPVAFWCNPISGHNTLYWYLQNLGQGPELLIRYENEEAVDDSQLPKDRFSAERLKGVDSTLKIQPAELGDSAVYLCASSDTGASYNEQFFGPGTRLTVL.

V and J are TRBV11-2 and TRBJ2-1, with 8 bases identical to TRBD2. The germline V gene encodes CDR1 SGHAT and CDR2 FQNNGV. This CDR3 is 16 amino acids long. With V trimmed by 1 base and J by 6 bases, 8 bases remained unmatched. The CDR3 loop reads CASSLAPGLVPNEQFF. The CDR3 DNA sequence: TGTGCCAGCAGCTTAGCTCCGGGACTAGTACCCAATGAGCAGTTCTTC. Drawing the rest from reference TRBV11-2 and TRBJ2-1, the complete variable domain is EAGVAQSPRYKIIEKRQSVAFWCNPISGHATLYWYQQILGQGPKLLIQFQNNGVVDDSQLPKDRFSAERLKGVDSTLKIQPAKLEDSAVYLCASSLAPGLVPNEQFFGPGTRLTVL.

J is TRBJ2-1 and V is TRBV3-1 (or the pseudogene TRBV3-2); perhaps TRBD2 as D (6 bases). Germline CDR1 reads LGHDT; CDR2 reads YNNKEL (reference sequence). V lost 4 bases to trimming and J lost 6 bases, with 13 bases between them. CDR3 length: 14 residues. In DNA, the CDR3 is TGTGCCAGCAGCCCCGGGACTCCAGTCAATGAGCAGTTCTTC. Translating gives CASSPGTPVNEQFF.

This sequence joins TRBV6-5 and TRBJ1-5, with D possibly matching TRBD1 (6 bases). Trimming pared 6 bases from V and 5 bases from J, leaving 17 bases between. This CDR3 has 15 residues. Per germline, CDR1 MNHEY and CDR2 SVGAGI. Written as DNA, the CDR3 is TGTGCCAGCAGCCTAGGGGGAGTAGGTTATCAGCCCCAGCATTTT. Protein: CASSLGGVGYQPQHF.

The chain is built from TRBV6-6 and TRBJ2-1; D is unclear. CDR3 size: 16 residues. CDR1 and CDR2 (germline): MNHNY, SVGAGI (reference sequence). Trimming cost V 6 bases and J 1 base, with 16 bases left between them. CDR3 nucleotide sequence: TGTGCCAGCAGCGATAATAAGCTTAGATCCTACAATGAGCAGTTCTTC. It yields the protein CASSDNKLRSYNEQFF.

This chain links TRBV28 with TRBJ1-5, with 12 bases matching TRBD1. V was clipped by 1 base and J by 2 bases; unmatched bases: 9. CDR3 length: 19 residues. Germline values: CDR1 MDHEN, CDR2 SYDVKM. The CDR3 nucleotides are TGTGCCAGCAGTTTATATGGGACAGGGGGCCCAAGGGGCAATCAGCCCCAGCATTTT. This encodes CASSLYGTGGPRGNQPQHF.

This chain connects TRBV5-6 to TRBJ2-5; D not certain. The CDR3 consists of 13 residues. Trimming shortened V by 0 bases and J by 3 bases, and 6 bases separated the two germline ends. Germline lookup yields CDR1 SGHDT and CDR2 YYEEEE. The CDR3 sequence is CASSLVAEETQYF. The DNA for the CDR3 is TGTGCCAGCAGCTTGGTGGCAGAAGAGACCCAGTACTTC.

This clone showed up just a few times. This rearrangement joins TRBV10-3 to TRBJ1-2; the match to TRBD1 covers 8 bases. This CDR3 contains 14 residues. The germline V gene has CDR1 ENHRY and CDR2 SYGVKD. V dropped 4 bases and J dropped 4; count of bases not matched to a gene: 5. The CDR3 is CAISGQGSFYGYTF. CDR3 in DNA: TGTGCCATCAGTGGACAGGGGTCCTTCTATGGCTACACCTTC.

The chain uses TRBV10-3 and TRBJ1-1; tentatively, D is TRBD1 (6 bases). CDR1 and CDR2 from the germline V gene are ENHRY and SYGVKD. The CDR3 sequence is 16 residues long. V shed 0 bases and J shed 0 bases, with 11 bases lying between them. CDR3 protein: CAISESGGHMNTEAFF. In DNA, the CDR3 is TGTGCCATCAGTGAGTCTGGGGGACATATGAACACTGAAGCTTTCTTT.

The chain joins TRBV28 to TRBJ1-1, with 7 bases that match TRBD1. The CDR3 is 17 residues long. V lost 6 bases, J lost 1 base, and 14 bases stayed unmatched. Germline V CDR1 and CDR2: MDHEN, SYDVKM. The CDR3 nucleotides read TGTGCCAGCAGCTCGTACAGGGGAAGAGAAGGGAACACTGAAGCTTTCTTT. This encodes CASSSYRGREGNTEAFF.

The genes are TRBV11-2 and TRBJ1-1, with TRBD1 identical over 7 bases. The CDR3 loop spans 14 amino acids. Looked up from germline, CDR1 is SGHAT and CDR2 is FQNNGV. V dropped 5 bases and J dropped 0; count of bases not matched to a gene: 3. The CDR3 bases are TGTGCCAGCAGCCCGACAGGGTTGAACACTGAAGCTTTCTTT. Translating gives CASSPTGLNTEAFF.